A selection of T cell receptor beta chains follows, all from one sample in a study of T-cell reconstitution after alpha-beta-depleted transplantation in children. TCRdb ran MiXCR on the PCR reads and lists one entry per CDR3 protein. The sample shows about 610,000 distinct CDR3 sequences, over 9.5% of them seen only once. This sample comprised PBMCs from the stem cell graft donor, obtained from the stem cell graft. The receptors originated from a human donor who donated a stem cell graft to a child with acute myeloid leukemia. Each CDR3 is given with its conserved first and last residue. Fields, in order: V gene, J gene, clone size, D gene, CDR3 DNA, CDR3 protein. D genes are given only for firm matches. Not all rows give a size; the values are once, few, many and, for expanded clones, a class.

TRBV7-2	TRBJ2-5	few	NA	TGTGCCAGCACCCCCGCCGGGTGGGGGGCGAGTATGGAGACCCAGTACTTC	CASTPAGWGASMETQYF
TRBV7-9	TRBJ2-2	NA	NA	TGTGCCAGCAGCTTAGAACTGGACACCGGGGAGCTGTTTTTT	CASSLELDTGELFF
TRBV12-3/TRBV12-4	TRBJ2-1	NA	TRBD2	TGTGCCAGCATTCTTGGGGGACTAGCGGGAGTTGAGCAGTTCTTC	CASILGGLAGVEQFF
TRBV4-3	TRBJ2-7	many	NA	TGCGCCAGCAGCCAAGGCTTAACTGGGGACGAGCAGTACTTC	CASSQGLTGDEQYF
TRBV30	TRBJ1-5	NA	NA	TGTGCCTGGAGGGACGGATTAAATCAGCCCCAGCATTTT	CAWRDGLNQPQHF
TRBV20-1	TRBJ2-1	NA	TRBD2	TGCAGCGGAGCGGGATACTCCTACAATGAGCAGTTCTTC	CSGAGYSYNEQFF
TRBV6-5	TRBJ2-5	many	NA	TGTGCCAGCAGTTACCTTACCAGGGCACGGCAGGAGACCCAGTACTTC	CASSYLTRARQETQYF
TRBV20-1	TRBJ2-6	few	TRBD1	TGCAGTGCTACTAACCCGGGACAGGGGTTCTCCGGGGCCAACGTCCTGACTTTC	CSATNPGQGFSGANVLTF
TRBV7-2	TRBJ2-7	NA	TRBD1	TGTGCCAGCAGCCCATGGCCGGGACAGGGAGTCGAGCAGTACTTC	CASSPWPGQGVEQYF
TRBV4-2	TRBJ1-1	NA	NA	TGTGCCAGCAGCCAAGAGGGTACGGGTGGAACTGAAGCTTTCTTT	CASSQEGTGGTEAFF
TRBV4-3	TRBJ2-2	many	NA	TGCGCCAGCAGCCAAGCCGGGACGCTGGTACTGTTTTTT	CASSQAGTLVLFF
TRBV27	TRBJ2-7	few	NA	TGTGCCAGCAGTTTTAAAACCGGAACCTACGAGCAGTACTTC	CASSFKTGTYEQYF
TRBV3-1	TRBJ2-1	few	NA	TGTGCCAGCAGCCATTTAAGCGGGAGGGGGACAGGGGAGCAGTTCTTC	CASSHLSGRGTGEQFF
TRBV5-6	TRBJ2-5	few	NA	TGTGCCAGCAGCTTGCGGCAGGGCCTCCAAGAGACCCAGTACTTC	CASSLRQGLQETQYF
TRBV14	TRBJ2-2	NA	TRBD2	TGTGCCAGCAGCCAAGATATGCTAGCGGGTTGGACCGGGGAGCTGTTTTTT	CASSQDMLAGWTGELFF
TRBV7-9	TRBJ2-1	NA	NA	TGTGCCAGCAGCTCGACAGGCCCCAACGTTCTTGAGCAGTTCTTC	CASSSTGPNVLEQFF
TRBV29-1	TRBJ2-7	NA	NA	TGCAGCGCGGGGTGGGGGCTAGGGGAGCAGTACTTC	CSAGWGLGEQYF
TRBV2	TRBJ2-3	many	NA	TGTGCCAGCACCGCCGTTAGTACGCAGTATTTT	CASTAVSTQYF
TRBV12-3/TRBV12-4	TRBJ2-7	few	TRBD2	TGTGCCAGCCGCCTAGCGGGGAGGGAGCAGTACTTC	CASRLAGREQYF
TRBV10-3	TRBJ2-7	few	NA	TGTGCCACCGTACCGGACGCAACCTACGAGCAGTACTTC	CATVPDATYEQYF
TRBV29-1	TRBJ1-6	many	NA	TGCAGCGACGTCCCGGCTTTGAATTCACCCCTCCACTTT	CSDVPALNSPLHF
TRBV12-3/TRBV12-4	TRBJ2-1	many	TRBD2	TGTGCCAGCAGTTTCGTCCTTCTAGCGGGAGGGAGCAATGAGCAGTTCTTC	CASSFVLLAGGSNEQFF
TRBV20-1	TRBJ2-3	NA	NA	TGCAGTGCTAGTAGTCGCGGTACGCAGTATTTT	CSASSRGTQYF
TRBV10-3	TRBJ2-7	many	NA	TGTGCCATCAGTGGTAGGGGCAGGGCTGACTACGAGCAGTACTTC	CAISGRGRADYEQYF
TRBV6-5	TRBJ2-1	few	TRBD2	TGTGCCAGCAGTTCCCCTCTGAGACTAGCCCATACCGAGCAGTTCTTC	CASSSPLRLAHTEQFF
TRBV30	TRBJ1-2	NA	TRBD1	TGTGCCTGGAGTGGTACAGGGGATGGCTACACCTTC	CAWSGTGDGYTF
TRBV29-1	TRBJ2-2	many	TRBD2	TGCAGCGTGGTCAGGACTAGCGGGACCGGGGAGCTGTTTTTT	CSVVRTSGTGELFF
TRBV6-2/TRBV6-3	TRBJ2-2	NA	TRBD1	TGTGCCAGCAGTACTCAGGGGGCCGGGGAGCTGTTTTTT	CASSTQGAGELFF
TRBV9	TRBJ2-2	NA	TRBD2	TGTGCCAGCAGCATTCGGACTAGCGGGTTCGGGGAGCTGTTTTTT	CASSIRTSGFGELFF
TRBV20-1	TRBJ2-7	few	TRBD2	TGCAGTGCTAGAGATTTTCTTGTATTAGCGGGAGTACCCGAGCAGTACTTC	CSARDFLVLAGVPEQYF
TRBV20-1	TRBJ2-7	many	NA	TGCAGTGCTAGGGGTACCAGCTCCTACGAGCAGTACTTC	CSARGTSSYEQYF
TRBV12-3/TRBV12-4	TRBJ1-1	few	NA	TGTGCCAGCGGGGTATCAGGGAACACTGAAGCTTTCTTT	CASGVSGNTEAFF
TRBV12-3/TRBV12-4	TRBJ2-1	few	TRBD2	TGTGCCAGCACCTCGACTAGCGGCTCCTACAATGAGCAGTTCTTC	CASTSTSGSYNEQFF
TRBV7-2	TRBJ2-7	few	TRBD2	TGTGCCAGCAGCGGAATAGGGACTAGCGGTCGCTACGAGCAGTACTTC	CASSGIGTSGRYEQYF
TRBV9	TRBJ1-1	many	TRBD1	TGTGCCAGCAGCGCCACAGGGGGCGCGGCTGAAGCTTTCTTT	CASSATGGAAEAFF
TRBV7-2	TRBJ2-7	NA	TRBD1	TGTGCCAGCAGCATAACAGGGGCCCCATTCTACGAGCAGTACTTC	CASSITGAPFYEQYF
TRBV12-3/TRBV12-4	TRBJ2-2	few	TRBD2	TGTGCCAGCCCTAGGTTAGCGGGACGGAACACCGGGGAGCTGTTTTTT	CASPRLAGRNTGELFF
TRBV4-2	TRBJ2-5	few	NA	TGTGCCAGCAGCCAAGATTACAGGGATTTATACATGAAGACCCAGTACTTC	CASSQDYRDLYMKTQYF
TRBV20-1	TRBJ1-1	NA	NA	TGCAGTTTAACACCGGGGTACACTGAAGCTTTCTTT	CSLTPGYTEAFF
TRBV5-2	TRBJ2-1	few	NA	TGTGCCAGGGGCCGGGGGCCCGGCGAGCAGTTCTTC	CARGRGPGEQFF
TRBV12-3/TRBV12-4	TRBJ2-1	NA	TRBD1	TGTGCCAGCAGTGTGGCCCCGACAGGGTACAATGAGCAGTTCTTC	CASSVAPTGYNEQFF
TRBV4-2	TRBJ2-5	NA	NA	TGTGCCAGCAGCCAAGAAGGGTCCGGGGAGACCCAGTACTTC	CASSQEGSGETQYF
TRBV29-1	TRBJ2-7	NA	NA	TGCAGCGTTGAAGATCCCTCCGAGCAGTACTTC	CSVEDPSEQYF
TRBV4-1	TRBJ2-3	few	NA	TGCGCCAGCATAGGACTACTCACAGATACGCAGTATTTT	CASIGLLTDTQYF
TRBV20-1	TRBJ2-3	many	NA	TGCAGTGCTAGAGAGTTGGGCAGCACAGATACGCAGTATTTT	CSARELGSTDTQYF
TRBV11-2	TRBJ1-1	many	NA	TGTGCCAGCAGCTTAGAATTGGGAGCTTGGAACACTGAAGCTTTCTTT	CASSLELGAWNTEAFF
TRBV18	TRBJ2-5	many	TRBD2	TGTGCCAGCAGCCCCCTAGCGGGAGCGGAGACCCAGTACTTC	CASSPLAGAETQYF
TRBV29-1	TRBJ2-3	NA	TRBD2	TGCAGCGTTGAACCCGGGAGGAGTGATACGCAGTATTTT	CSVEPGRSDTQYF
TRBV29-1	TRBJ2-7	many	TRBD1	TGCAGCGCCCAGGACAGGGACGAGCAGTACTTC	CSAQDRDEQYF
TRBV9	TRBJ2-7	many	TRBD1	TGTGCCAGCAGCCCCGGGACAGGGATTTACGAGCAGTACTTC	CASSPGTGIYEQYF
TRBV7-2	TRBJ2-1	many	TRBD2	TGTGCCAGCAGGAAACTAGCGGGGGGATACAATGAGCAGTTCTTC	CASRKLAGGYNEQFF
TRBV29-1	TRBJ1-5	many	NA	TGCAGCGTTCTTCCGGGCTTCCAACAGCCCCAGCATTTT	CSVLPGFQQPQHF